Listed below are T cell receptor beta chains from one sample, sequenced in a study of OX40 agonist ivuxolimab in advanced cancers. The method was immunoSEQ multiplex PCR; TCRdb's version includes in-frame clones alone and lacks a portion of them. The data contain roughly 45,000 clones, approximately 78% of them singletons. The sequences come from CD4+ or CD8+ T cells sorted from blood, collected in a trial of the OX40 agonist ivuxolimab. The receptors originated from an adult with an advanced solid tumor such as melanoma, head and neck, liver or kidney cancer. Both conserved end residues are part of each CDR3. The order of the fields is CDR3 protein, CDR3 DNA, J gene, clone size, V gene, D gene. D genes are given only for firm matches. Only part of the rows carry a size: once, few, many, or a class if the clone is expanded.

CDR3 protein: CASSFTDWGGSSTDTQYF; CDR3 DNA: TGTGCCAGCAGCTTCACGGACTGGGGGGGTTCTAGCACAGATACGCAGTATTTT; J gene: TRBJ2-3; clone size: -; V gene: TRBV7-9; D gene: TRBD2
CDR3 protein: CASTRPAFF; CDR3 DNA: TGTGCCTCCACACGGCCCGCTTTCTTT; J gene: TRBJ1-1; clone size: -; V gene: TRBV30; D gene: -
CDR3 protein: CASSYSEDQPQHF; CDR3 DNA: TGTGCCAGCAGTTACTCGGAGGATCAGCCCCAGCATTTT; J gene: TRBJ1-5; clone size: once; V gene: TRBV6-6; D gene: -
CDR3 protein: CASSAVPGGPSDTQYF; CDR3 DNA: TGTGCCAGCAGTGCTGTTCCGGGAGGGCCCTCAGATACGCAGTATTTT; J gene: TRBJ2-3; clone size: -; V gene: TRBV6-1; D gene: TRBD2
CDR3 protein: CASSPLRDRSYNEQFF; CDR3 DNA: TGTGCCAGCAGTCCCCTCCGGGACAGGAGCTACAATGAGCAGTTCTTC; J gene: TRBJ2-1; clone size: once; V gene: TRBV2; D gene: TRBD1
CDR3 protein: CASSQGISGRSNEQYF; CDR3 DNA: TGTGCCAGCAGCCAAGGTATTAGCGGGAGAAGTAACGAGCAGTACTTC; J gene: TRBJ2-7; clone size: -; V gene: TRBV4-2; D gene: TRBD2
CDR3 protein: CASSLSVGGGEAFF; CDR3 DNA: TGCGCCAGCAGCTTGTCCGTCGGAGGGGGCGAAGCTTTCTTT; J gene: TRBJ1-1; clone size: -; V gene: TRBV5-1; D gene: TRBD1
CDR3 protein: CASSPQTGNQETQYF; CDR3 DNA: TGTGCCAGCAGCCCCCAGACAGGGAATCAAGAGACCCAGTACTTC; J gene: TRBJ2-5; clone size: few; V gene: TRBV11-2; D gene: TRBD1
CDR3 protein: CASSRVGTTNEKLFF; CDR3 DNA: TGTGCCAGCTCCAGGGTCGGGACAACTAATGAAAAACTGTTTTTT; J gene: TRBJ1-4; clone size: once; V gene: TRBV25-1; D gene: -
CDR3 protein: CASSLIGEETQYF; CDR3 DNA: TGTGCCAGCAGCTTAATAGGGGAAGAGACCCAGTACTTC; J gene: TRBJ2-5; clone size: -; V gene: TRBV7-6; D gene: -
CDR3 protein: CASSLSGQGARGYTF; CDR3 DNA: TGTGCCAGCAGCTTATCGGGACAGGGGGCGCGGGGCTACACCTTC; J gene: TRBJ1-2; clone size: -; V gene: TRBV11-2; D gene: TRBD1
CDR3 protein: CASGREEDSTRFF; CDR3 DNA: TGTGCCAGCGGGAGGGAAGAAGACTCCACGAGATTCTTC; J gene: TRBJ2-1; clone size: once; V gene: TRBV2; D gene: TRBD2
CDR3 protein: CASSPDSGEGPDTQYF; CDR3 DNA: TGTGCCAGCAGCCCCGATAGCGGAGAAGGGCCAGATACGCAGTATTTT; J gene: TRBJ2-3; clone size: few; V gene: TRBV9; D gene: -
CDR3 protein: CASSRKGSYNSPLHF; CDR3 DNA: TGTGCCAGCAGCCGCAAGGGCTCCTATAATTCACCCCTCCACTTT; J gene: TRBJ1-6; clone size: -; V gene: TRBV7-2; D gene: -
CDR3 protein: CASSTSGKNIQYF; CDR3 DNA: TGCGCCAGTAGTACTAGCGGGAAAAACATTCAGTACTTC; J gene: TRBJ2-4; clone size: -; V gene: TRBV10-2; D gene: TRBD2
CDR3 protein: CASSREPGGAYEQYF; CDR3 DNA: TGCGCCAGCAGCAGAGAACCAGGGGGCGCCTACGAGCAGTACTTC; J gene: TRBJ2-7; clone size: -; V gene: TRBV5-1; D gene: TRBD1
CDR3 protein: CASSLARGGGGEKLFF; CDR3 DNA: TGTGCCAGCAGCTTAGCGCGAGGGGGCGGGGGAGAAAAACTGTTTTTT; J gene: TRBJ1-4; clone size: -; V gene: TRBV7-2; D gene: TRBD1
CDR3 protein: CASSGLAGGFDTQYF; CDR3 DNA: TGTGCCAGTTCCGGACTAGCGGGAGGGTTTGATACGCAGTATTTT; J gene: TRBJ2-3; clone size: -; V gene: TRBV7-2; D gene: TRBD2
CDR3 protein: CASTQGWEGGRYGYTF; CDR3 DNA: TGTGCCAGCACCCAAGGGTGGGAAGGGGGCCGGTATGGCTACACCTTC; J gene: TRBJ1-2; clone size: -; V gene: TRBV7-2; D gene: TRBD1
CDR3 protein: CASRGADYGYTF; CDR3 DNA: TGTGCCAGCCGAGGGGCGGACTATGGCTACACCTTC; J gene: TRBJ1-2; clone size: few; V gene: TRBV7-9; D gene: -
CDR3 protein: CASSLGITSGLYNEQFF; CDR3 DNA: TGCGCCAGCAGCCTAGGGATAACTAGCGGGCTTTACAATGAGCAGTTCTTC; J gene: TRBJ2-1; clone size: few; V gene: TRBV5-1; D gene: TRBD2
CDR3 protein: CASSLSTTDTGELFF; CDR3 DNA: TGTGCCAGCTCTCTAAGTACAACGGACACCGGGGAGCTGTTTTTT; J gene: TRBJ2-2; clone size: -; V gene: TRBV18; D gene: -
CDR3 protein: CASSSGLAGAYTDTQYF; CDR3 DNA: TGTGCCAGCAGCTCCGGACTAGCGGGAGCCTACACAGATACGCAGTATTTT; J gene: TRBJ2-3; clone size: -; V gene: TRBV7-6; D gene: TRBD2
CDR3 protein: CASSMTGRREQYF; CDR3 DNA: TGTGCCAGCAGTATGACAGGGAGGCGGGAGCAGTACTTC; J gene: TRBJ2-7; clone size: -; V gene: TRBV7-2; D gene: -